These 19 T cell receptor beta chains share one sample of origin, sequenced in a study of cytomegalovirus exposure and HLA in healthy donors. The data were produced by immunoSEQ multiplex PCR, yet TCRdb's version contains in-frame clones alone and is incomplete. The profile covers about 190,000 clones, with 84% appearing a single time and more than 6.5% taken by the ten largest. Sequencing was done on a sample of PBMCs. These receptors came from a man between 18 and 29 years old in good health and CMV-seropositive.

V gene TRBV30 combines with J gene TRBJ1-2, with TRBD1 as a possible D gene (5 bases). CDR3 size: 15 residues. Trimming cost V 0 bases and J 5 bases, with 16 bases left between them. CDR1 and CDR2 from the germline V gene are GTSNPN and SVGIG (reference sequence). CDR3 nucleotide sequence: TGTGCCTGGAGTGTACGTGGCAGGGAAGAGTATGGCTACACCTTC. This translates into CAWSVRGREEYGYTF.

The V and J genes are TRBV9 and TRBJ2-1; 12 nucleotides match TRBD2. The CDR3 is 15 residues long. The J segment lost 6 bases and the V segment lost 1 base, leaving 2 bases of the junction unmatched. The germline V gene encodes CDR1 SGDLS and CDR2 YYNGEE. CDR3 amino acids: CASSVRLAGVNEQFF. The CDR3 DNA reads as TGTGCCAGCAGCGTACGACTAGCGGGAGTCAATGAGCAGTTCTTC.

The V and J genes are TRBV6-5 and TRBJ1-4; a weak D match, TRBD1 (5 bases). The CDR3 contains 15 residues. V was shortened by 4 bases and J by 7 bases, with 16 bases between the two germline ends. Germline CDR1 is MNHEY and CDR2 is SVGAGI. Here the CDR3 DNA reads TGTGCCAGCAGTTCCCCCTCGGGGGATTTTGAAAAACTGTTTTTT. Its translation: CASSSPSGDFEKLFF.

J is TRBJ2-7 and V is TRBV2; TRBD2 agrees at 9 bases. V lost 6 bases and J lost 0; bases outside the gene matches: 6. This CDR3 has 15 amino acids. The germline CDR1 and CDR2 sequences are SNHLY and FYNNEI. The CDR3 coding sequence is TGTGCCAGCAGGTATCTAGCGGGAAGCTCCTACGAGCAGTACTTC. Amino acids: CASRYLAGSSYEQYF.

This CDR3 is CAWTGTSVYEQYF. The CDR3 DNA sequence: TGTGCCTGGACCGGGACTAGCGTGTACGAGCAGTACTTC. The chain uses TRBV30 and TRBJ2-7; 10 bases map to TRBD2. Germline CDR1 GTSNPN, CDR2 SVGIG (reference sequence). This CDR3 has 13 amino acids. J lost 4 bases, V lost 4 bases, and 4 bases had no gene match.

The chain joins TRBV5-1 to TRBJ1-2, with D perhaps TRBD1 (6 bases). Germline V gene lookup returns CDR1 SGHRS and CDR2 YFSETQ. This CDR3 region has 14 residues. V shed 1 base and J shed 6 bases, with 13 bases lying between them. The CDR3 DNA reads TGCGCCAGCAGCTTGCGACAGGTTCAGGATGGCTACACCTTC. This codes for CASSLRQVQDGYTF.

The rearrangement joins TRBV5-4 to TRBJ2-7; D is possibly TRBD2 (6 bases). CDR3 length equals 12 residues. Looked up from germline, CDR1 is SGHNT and CDR2 is YYREEE (reference sequence). The V end lost 4 bases, the J end lost 7 bases, and 12 bases lay between the germline ends. The CDR3 nucleotides are TGTGCCAGCAGCCCCAGACTAGGTGAGCAGTACTTC. The encoded protein is CASSPRLGEQYF.

This chain uses TRBV6-5 with TRBJ2-5; 9 nucleotides line up with TRBD2. The V and J ends lost 2 bases and 4 bases, in that order; junction bases with no gene match: 2. Germline V gives CDR1 MNHEY, CDR2 SVGAGI. CDR3 size: 14 residues. CDR3 region: CASSYGREGETQYF. The CDR3 DNA is TGTGCCAGCAGTTACGGGCGGGAGGGAGAGACCCAGTACTTC.

The chain couples TRBV28 to TRBJ2-1, with D possibly matching TRBD2 (5 bases). Between the trimmed V and J ends, which lost 6 bases and 1 base, there was a span of 16 bases. Looked up from germline, CDR1 is MDHEN and CDR2 is SYDVKM. This CDR3 comprises 16 residues. CDR3 sequence: CASSRLRGRSYNEQFF. CDR3 bases: TGTGCCAGCAGCCGTCTCAGAGGGCGGTCCTACAATGAGCAGTTCTTC.

This sequence joins TRBV12-5 and TRBJ2-2; maybe TRBD2 (6 bases). CDR1 and CDR2 from the germline V gene are LGHNT and FRNRAP. The length of the CDR3 is 17 residues. Trimming removed 0 bases from V and 4 bases from J, with 15 bases in between. CDR3 DNA sequence: TGTGCTAGTGGTTTGGTACGGGGGACTTCGGGCACCGGGGAGCTGTTTTTT. This sequence encodes CASGLVRGTSGTGELFF.

This clone has more than one count but fewer than ten. This CDR3 is also generated by other DNA sequences in the sample. The genes are TRBV4-1 and TRBJ1-1; D is undetermined. The CDR3 totals 14 residues. Germline V lookup: CDR1 MGHRA, CDR2 YSYEKL. V was shortened by 1 base and J by 4 bases, with 10 bases between the two germline ends. CDR3 coding DNA: TGCGCCAGCAGCCAAGTTGCAGGAGGCACTGAAGCTTTCTTT. Its translation is CASSQVAGGTEAFF.

V usage is TRBV7-9 and J usage is TRBJ2-7, with D tentatively TRBD2 (5 bases). The V gene lost 5 bases and the J gene lost 7 bases, with 9 bases spanning the gap. Per the germline V gene, CDR1 is SEHNR and CDR2 is FQNEAQ (reference sequence). The CDR3 consists of 11 residues. The CDR3 region is CASSGEREQYF. In DNA, the CDR3 is TGTGCCAGCAGCGGGGAGAGGGAGCAGTACTTC.

The genes are TRBV18 and TRBJ1-5, with 7 bases that match TRBD1. In germline, CDR1 is KGHSH, CDR2 LQKENI. CDR3 length: 15 amino acids. After removal of 3 bases from V and 6 bases from J, the junction contained 8 bases not matched to a gene. DNA of the CDR3: TGTGCCAGCTCACCCAATCAGGGGGAAGGTCAGCCCCAGCATTTT. This sequence encodes CASSPNQGEGQPQHF.

The V call is TRBV7-7, the J call TRBJ2-2, with unresolved D. CDR3 length: 13 amino acids. CDR1 and CDR2 from the germline V gene are SSHAT and FNYEAQ (reference sequence). V shed 1 base and J shed 4 bases, with 4 bases lying between them. CDR3 coding DNA: TGTGCCAGCAGCTTAGACAGCACCGGGGAGCTGTTTTTT. Encoded protein: CASSLDSTGELFF.

V is TRBV29-1 and J is TRBJ2-1; the D gene is possibly TRBD1 (6 bases). This CDR3 region has 14 residues. Deletions cut 4 bases from V and 6 bases from J, with 16 bases between. The V gene's germline CDR1 is SQVTM and CDR2 ANQGSEA. The CDR3 sequence: CSVGSGGATNEQFF. In DNA form, the CDR3 reads TGCAGCGTTGGGAGTGGGGGCGCTACCAATGAGCAGTTCTTC.

This chain connects TRBV9 to TRBJ2-7; TRBD2 might be the D (5 bases). V was pared by 4 bases and J by 4 bases, with 15 bases between. The CDR3 sequence is 14 residues long. Germline values: CDR1 SGDLS, CDR2 YYNGEE. This CDR3 reads CASSRVWEPYEQYF. CDR3 nucleotides: TGTGCCAGCAGCCGAGTGTGGGAGCCTTACGAGCAGTACTTC.

The V gene is TRBV7-9, the J gene TRBJ2-7; D is unresolved. The CDR3 runs 13 residues. CDR1 and CDR2 (germline): SEHNR, FQNEAQ (reference sequence). Trimming cost V 3 bases and J 3 bases, with 9 bases left between them. In nucleotides, the CDR3 is TGTGCCAGCAGCTTGGCCTCTAGCTACGAGCAGTACTTC. This sequence encodes CASSLASSYEQYF. The whole variable domain, filled in from reference TRBV7-9 and TRBJ2-7, reads DTGVSQNPRHKITKRGQNVTFRCDPISEHNRLYWYRQTLGQGPEFLTYFQNEAQLEKSRLLSDRFSAERPKGSFSTLEIQRTEQGDSAMYLCASSLASSYEQYFGPGTRLTVT.

This clone appeared a single time. This rearrangement joins TRBV7-9 to TRBJ2-7, with TRBD1 matching over 7 bases. This CDR3 has 15 residues. Germline CDR1 SEHNR, CDR2 FQNEAQ (reference sequence). With V trimmed by 1 base and J by 6 bases, 9 bases remained unmatched. The CDR3 bases are TGTGCCAGCAGCTTAGTAGCGACAGGGAGTGCCGAGCAGTACTTC. Residues: CASSLVATGSAEQYF.

On this clone: Additional DNA sequences in this sample encode the identical CDR3. The rearrangement links TRBV29-1 to TRBJ2-7; 7 bases map to TRBD1. The CDR3 totals 12 residues. CDR1 and CDR2 from the germline V gene are SQVTM and ANQGSEA. V shed 3 bases, J shed 3 bases, and the junction held 2 bases outside the gene matches. CDR3 amino acids: CSVEAGGYEQYF. In nucleotides, the CDR3 is TGCAGCGTTGAGGCAGGGGGCTACGAGCAGTACTTC.